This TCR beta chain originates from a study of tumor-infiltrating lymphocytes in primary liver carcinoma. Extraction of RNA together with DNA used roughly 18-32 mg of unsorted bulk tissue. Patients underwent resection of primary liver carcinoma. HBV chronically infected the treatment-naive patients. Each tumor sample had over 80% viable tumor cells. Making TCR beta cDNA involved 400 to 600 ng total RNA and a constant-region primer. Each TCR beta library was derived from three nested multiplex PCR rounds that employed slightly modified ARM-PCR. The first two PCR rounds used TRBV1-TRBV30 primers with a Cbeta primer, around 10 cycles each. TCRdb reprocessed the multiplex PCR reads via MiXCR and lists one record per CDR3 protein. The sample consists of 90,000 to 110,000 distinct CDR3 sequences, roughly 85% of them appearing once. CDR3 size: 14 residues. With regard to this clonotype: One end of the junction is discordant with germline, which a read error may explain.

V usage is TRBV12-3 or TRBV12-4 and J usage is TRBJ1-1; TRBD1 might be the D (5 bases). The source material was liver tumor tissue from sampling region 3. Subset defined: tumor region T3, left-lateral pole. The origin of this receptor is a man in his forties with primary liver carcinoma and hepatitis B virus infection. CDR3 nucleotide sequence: TGTGCCAGCGGGAGTACAGGCTCGAACACTGAAGTTTTCTTT. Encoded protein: CASGSTGSNTEVFF.